This entry concerns a single TCR beta chain. In its sample, this clonotype was seen many times. Its antigen is not yet known. No base-level quality is on record; no much larger clone is a single base apart. This record belongs to a study of blood T cells in healthy people across ages (dated by TCRdb to about 2015). Context from the whole study: In model experiments, roughly one uniquely barcoded TCR beta cDNA molecule per two T cells was captured by template switching. To track age-related changes in TCR beta repertoire diversity, the study relied on deep sequencing normalized with unique cDNA molecular identifiers. Two additional independent replicas of 1 million unique cDNA reads from the same blood draw were analyzed for two donors (one aged 18 to 30 and one aged 80 or older). The donors were divided into four age groups: young (average 16 years), middle-aged (roughly 42), aged (approximately 64) and long-lived (roughly 82). To avoid experimental bias, donors of different ages were spread randomly across the sequencing lanes. Results and caveats for the whole study, not just this receptor: As age increased, observed TCR beta diversity per million T cells dropped in a roughly linear way, and a significant reduction was already evident by age about 36. Because the CMV infection status of the donors was unknown, age-related changes in expanded clonotypes may potentially have been confounded. Estimates of total diversity from one million sequenced T cells were regarded as lower bounds and underestimates. Bulk unsorted PBMC profiling prevented conclusive comparison of naive and antigen-experienced compartments. The percentage of naive T cells measured by flow cytometry correlated strongly with observed TCR beta diversity. Compared with the aged group, more naive CD4+ T cells, fewer expanded clones and increased TCR diversity were shown by the long-lived group, suggesting age selection.

The library relied on 5' RACE. The sequencer was an Illumina HiSeq 2500. A second PCR of about 6 to 12 cycles was performed with a sample-barcoded 5' primer and a J-beta primer mix. A template-switch 5' adaptor carrying 12 random nucleotides introduced a unique molecular identifier onto each TCR beta cDNA molecule. Each sample yielded at least 3 million CDR3-containing paired-end reads. The Mint cDNA synthesis kit, primed by a TRBC-specific oligonucleotide, was used to synthesize first-strand cDNA from all RNA. Following uracil-DNA glycosylase treatment, all cDNA underwent a first 18-cycle PCR with the universal primers M1SS and BC2_uni_R. As for the authors' bioinformatics: Each sample was normalized by randomly selecting 1 million high-quality reads, each carrying a distinct molecular identifier. Instead of being binned into consensus sequences, reads with shared molecular identifiers were discarded. CDR3 identification, clonotype clustering and error correction used MiTCR with a Q25 quality threshold and the strictest error-elimination algorithm. A nonparametric unseen species model with Euler transformation was used to estimate lower-bound total TCR beta diversity. The public reads were run again by TCRdb, first through fastp at Q25 and then through MiXCR, and only productive beta chains were kept. Each record represents a unique CDR3 protein, reported with the most common genes and DNA among its rows. TCRdb's processing, not the authors' own work, is the source of the V and J calls. The sample includes hundreds of thousands of distinct CDR3 sequences, with more than 45% observed a single time. Approximately 15% of the sample belongs to the ten largest clones.

The donors were roughly 40 Caucasian individuals from Russia, aged 6 to 90 years, who were systemically healthy. Each donor gave approximately 9.4 milliliters of peripheral blood, drawn into EDTA-treated Vacutainer tubes. Ficoll-Paque density-gradient centrifugation was used to isolate PBMCs, with at least 7 million obtained per sample. Total RNA was extracted from PBMCs with Trizol reagent, with at least 5 micrograms obtained per sample. For every donor, an aliquot of PBMCs went through flow cytometry to measure the percentages of naive CD45RAhigh/CD27high T cells. The germline V gene specifies WSHSY as CDR1 and SAAADI as CDR2. V loses 7 bases at its end and J loses 7 bases; junction bases beyond the gene matches: 3. From the cysteine through the phenylalanine, the CDR3 covers 13 amino acids. The kept DNA is CDR3 alone, 39 bases in frame from the first base.

The chain is assembled from TRBV10-2 and TRBJ1-6; 8 central nucleotides agree with TRBD1. Input material: blood. This clonotype was sampled from a woman older than 75 in good health. The nucleotides are TGCGCCAGCAAGAACAGGGGGAATTCACCCCTCCACTTT. Translated, this gives CASKNRGNSPLHF.